Below, one T cell receptor beta chain is given with its context. Its antigen is currently not known. Base qualities are not at hand, and no much larger clone is one base apart. This sample is drawn from a study of OX40 agonist ivuxolimab in advanced cancers. About the study as a whole: Ivuxolimab, which targeted the costimulatory receptor OX40 (CD134), was an agonistic, fully human IgG2 monoclonal antibody. Intravenous ivuxolimab was administered to patients every 2 weeks at six dose levels: 0.01, 0.1, 0.3, 1.5, 3 and 10 mg/kg. Of the approximately 50 dose-escalation patients, hepatocellular carcinoma was present in about 20, melanoma in some 15, renal cell carcinoma in 9 and head and neck cancer in 9. The dose-escalation cohort was 80% to 90% male with a mean age of about 60 years, ranging from 23 to 79. Patients were allowed to have had prior anti-PD-1, anti-PD-L1 or anti-CTLA-4 therapy, and 40% to 45% of the dose-escalation patients had previously received checkpoint inhibitors. Partial responses were achieved by three dose-escalation patients, of whom one had hepatocellular carcinoma and two had cutaneous melanoma. Peripheral TCRbeta sequencing was intended to test whether TCR sequence diversity was altered and clonal T-cell expansion was caused by ivuxolimab. The paper covers the monotherapy dose-escalation part of the phase I ivuxolimab trial, which included N = 52 patients.

Here is what the overall study found, with its caveats: On average, CD8+ T cells showed more expanded clones than CD4+ T cells after ivuxolimab. The antigen specificity of the clonally expanded peripheral T cells was not determined. Low levels of normalized T-cell clonal expansion were also shown by some nonresponding patients. At doses of 0.1 to 3.0 mg/kg, clonal expansion of both CD4+ and CD8+ T cells in blood was seen between baseline and week 6. Partial responders in the 0.1-3.0 mg/kg groups had among the lowest normalized peripheral clonal expansion, especially among CD8+ T cells.

For this chain, trimming is 8 bases at the V end and 0 bases at the J end, and the number of junction bases without a gene match is 8. Taken from cysteine to phenylalanine, the CDR3 has 14 residues. Just the 42-base CDR3 DNA is kept, in frame starting at base 1. CDR1 SGHRS and CDR2 YFSETQ are derived from the germline V gene. For sequencing of the TCRbeta CDR3 region, genomic DNA was extracted from the sorted cells. The immunoSEQ Assay was used for sequencing of TCRbeta CDR3 regions. TCRdb obtained this table from immuneACCESS and retained in-frame rearrangements with V and J assigned. These tables miss some clones; where compared with another copy, unresolved V genes account for less than half of the shortfall, and the remainder is unexplained. The sample table lists more than 55,000 clones, 87% of them with a count of one. The ten most abundant clones make up 0.55% to 0.65% of the sample. The trial excluded patients who had a history of autoimmune disease or who were on systemic immunosuppression. Peripheral blood for TCR sequencing was drawn from every dose cohort at baseline, at cycle 4 day 1 and at cycle 7 day 1. The samples were drawn from a first-in-human, open-label, multicenter phase I dose-escalation trial of ivuxolimab. Adults with locally advanced or metastatic head and neck squamous cell, hepatocellular, melanoma or renal cell carcinoma were enrolled in the trial. Before TCR sequencing, CD4+ T cells and CD8+ T cells from peripheral blood were sorted into separate populations.

The sequence derives from an adult with an advanced solid tumor such as melanoma, head and neck, liver or kidney cancer. The chain was built from TRBV5-1 and TRBJ2-7; TRBD1 agrees with 7 junctional bases. Sequenced here: CD4+ or CD8+ T cells sorted from blood, sampled in a trial of the OX40 agonist ivuxolimab. The DNA sequence is TGCGCCAGTATCTGGGCAGGGGGCTCCTACGAGCAGTACTTC. It codes for CASIWAGGSYEQYF. The variable domain in full, with residues beyond the CDR3 obtained from the reference TRBV5-1 and TRBJ2-7 genes, is KAGVTQTPRYLIKTRGQQVTLSCSPISGHRSVSWYQQTPGQGLQFLFEYFSETQRNKGNFPGRFSGRQFSNSRSEMNVSTLELGDSALYLCASIWAGGSYEQYFGPGTRLTVT.